This TCR beta chain derives from a study of identical twins. Each CDR3 protein gets one entry after TCRdb re-called the 5' RACE reads with MiXCR. The sample shows about 460,000 distinct CDR3 sequences, 12% to 15% of them seen only once. V dropped 1 base and J dropped 5 bases, with 19 bases sitting between them. Germline V gives CDR1 LGHDT, CDR2 YNNKEL (reference sequence). The length of the CDR3 is 17 residues. Another study also made use of these data, one on yellow fever vaccine responses in identical twins.

This sequence was found in a woman younger than 30 in good health. Material for sequencing was CD4+ T cells sorted from blood. V and J are TRBV3-1 and TRBJ2-3, with a tentative D call TRBD1 (7 bases). The CDR3, as DNA: TGTGCCAGCAGCCAAGTAGGGGGGACCCGACAGGGAGATACGCAGTATTTT. Its protein is CASSQVGGTRQGDTQYF.